This is a list of T cell receptor beta chains from one sample in a study of T cell responses to AZD1222 COVID-19 vaccine. The assay was immunoSEQ multiplex PCR, and TCRdb's table has in-frame clones only and misses some. The data show 120,000 or so clones, with about 89% seen just once and around 10% held by the top ten. The material was peripheral blood, obtained on day 0 of MenACWY control vaccination. These receptors came from an adult in good health. CDR3s include the opening cysteine and the closing phenylalanine or tryptophan. D genes are given only for firm matches.

>TRBV10-3|TRBD2|TRBJ2-1
CAIRSSSGRGNEQFF
TGTGCCATCAGAAGCTCTAGCGGCCGAGGAAATGAGCAGTTCTTC
>TRBV28|TRBD1|TRBJ1-2
CASSIRGQGGYGYTF
TGTGCCAGCAGCATAAGGGGACAGGGCGGCTATGGCTACACCTTC
>TRBV7-9|TRBD2|TRBJ2-4
CASSWGGVAGGGAKNIQYF
TGTGCCAGCAGCTGGGGGGGTGTAGCGGGAGGAGGAGCCAAAAACATTCAGTACTTC
>TRBV2|.|TRBJ1-3
CASSGNTIYF
TGTGCCAGCAGTGGAAACACCATATATTTT
>TRBV3-1/TRBV3-2|.|TRBJ2-7
CASSLRDGAYEQYF
TGTGCCAGCAGCCTCCGGGACGGCGCCTACGAGCAGTACTTC
>TRBV6-2/TRBV6-3|.|TRBJ2-5
CASSPLGEETQYF
TGTGCCAGCAGCCCCCTTGGGGAAGAGACCCAGTACTTC
>TRBV6-1|TRBD1|TRBJ2-3
CASSEDRGSTDTQYF
TGTGCCAGCAGTGAAGACAGGGGAAGCACAGATACGCAGTATTTT
>TRBV15|TRBD1|TRBJ1-1
CATSTINRGGTEAFF
TGTGCCACCAGCACGATTAACAGGGGAGGGACTGAAGCTTTCTTT
>TRBV12-3/TRBV12-4|.|TRBJ1-1
CASRYSKNTEAFF
TGTGCCAGCAGATACAGCAAGAACACTGAAGCTTTCTTT
>TRBV3-1/TRBV3-2|.|TRBJ1-5
CASSEAVLGQPQHF
TGTGCCAGCAGCGAAGCGGTCCTCGGTCAGCCCCAGCATTTT
>TRBV7-9|.|TRBJ1-1
CASSPTANTEAFF
TGTGCCAGCAGCCCGACAGCGAACACTGAAGCTTTCTTT
>TRBV2|.|TRBJ2-7
CANRQSSYEQYF
TGTGCCAATAGACAAAGCTCCTACGAGCAGTACTTC
>TRBV6-1|.|TRBJ2-1
CASSESENNEQFF
TGTGCCAGCAGTGAATCGGAGAACAATGAGCAGTTCTTC
>TRBV10-1|.|TRBJ1-5
CASSEEVSGDNQPQHF
TGCGCCAGCAGTGAAGAGGTGTCGGGAGACAATCAGCCCCAGCATTTT
>TRBV5-1|TRBD1|TRBJ2-7
CASSLGGSTGTYEQYF
TGCGCCAGCAGCTTGGGGGGGTCGACAGGGACCTACGAGCAGTACTTC
>TRBV27|.|TRBJ1-2
CASSYGPRDGYTF
TGTGCCAGCAGCTATGGACCAAGGGATGGCTACACCTTC